This TCR beta chain was retrieved from a study of OX40 agonist ivuxolimab in advanced cancers. Using immunoSEQ multiplex PCR, the repertoire was profiled, and TCRdb retains in-frame clones only, with some absent. The sample shows about 65,000 clones, approximately 89% of them seen only once. This CDR3 comprises 19 residues. V shed 4 bases and J 0 bases; nucleotides not matched to a gene: 14. Looked up from germline, CDR1 is LNHDA and CDR2 is SQIVND (reference sequence). The clonotype comes from an adult with an advanced solid tumor such as melanoma, head and neck, liver or kidney cancer. The chain combines TRBV19 with TRBJ1-2; 10 bases match TRBD1. Sequencing was performed on CD4+ or CD8+ T cells sorted from blood, taken in a trial of the OX40 agonist ivuxolimab. CDR3: CASSTPPGQGTGPNYGYTF. CDR3 bases: TGTGCCAGTAGTACCCCCCCGGGACAGGGGACTGGGCCTAACTATGGCTACACCTTC.